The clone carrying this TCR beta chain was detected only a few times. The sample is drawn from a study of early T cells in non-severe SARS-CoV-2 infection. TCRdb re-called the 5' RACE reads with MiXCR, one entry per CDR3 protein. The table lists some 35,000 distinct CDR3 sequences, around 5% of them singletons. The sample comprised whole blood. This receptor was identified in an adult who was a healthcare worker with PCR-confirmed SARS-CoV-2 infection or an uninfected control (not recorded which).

CDR3 nucleotide sequence: TGTGCCAGCAGCTTAATGGGACAGGGGAGGGAGACCCAGTACTTC. Residues: CASSLMGQGRETQYF. The V gene is TRBV7-3, the J gene TRBJ2-5, with TRBD1 matching over 10 bases. The CDR3 sequence is 15 residues long. The germline V gene encodes CDR1 SGHTA and CDR2 FQGTGA. J was trimmed by 5 bases and V by 1 base; bases with no gene match: 4. Together with reference TRBV7-3 and TRBJ2-5, the CDR3 gives the full variable domain: GAGVSQTPSNKVTEKGKYVELRCDPISGHTALYWYRQSLGQGPEFLIYFQGTGAADDSGLPNDRFFAVRPEGSVSTLKIQRTERGDSAVYLCASSLMGQGRETQYFGPGTRLLVL.